Reported below is one T cell receptor beta chain. Its antigen is still unknown. Data came from immunoSEQ multiplex PCR; TCRdb stores just in-frame clones and leaves some out. The sample yields about 10,000 clones, around nine tenths seen once. The source of the sample is a study of STAT3 mutations in large granular lymphocyte leukemia. Overall study findings and caveats: Some patients had persisting codominant clonotypes that could mask small clones. Sampling intervals varied between patients and samples. After therapy, about 35% of the 18 patients switched clonotypes, all new clones STAT3 wild type. At least one immunodominant TCR beta clonotype appeared in every T-cell large granular lymphocyte leukemia patient.

The V gene's germline CDR1 is MNHEY and CDR2 SMNVEV (reference sequence). Deletions cut 3 bases from V and 7 bases from J, with 18 bases between. The CDR3 loop spans 15 amino acids. The chain joins TRBV27 to TRBJ2-5; possibly TRBD2 for D (6 bases). The sample was peripheral blood mononuclear cells. The receptor was derived from a man aged 55 to 69 with T-cell large granular lymphocyte leukemia. Some clones in this sample may be carry-over from other donors' samples. Written as DNA, the CDR3 is TGTGCCAGCAGTTTGAGGCGGGACCTCCTGGGGACCCAGTACTTC. This translates into CASSLRRDLLGTQYF.